This TCR beta chain was sequenced for a study of blood T cell repertoires in COVID-19. In the authors' workflow: Amplifying reference gene primers gave estimates of nucleated cell counts. Measured with immunoSEQ multiplex PCR; TCRdb has only the in-frame clones, and not every one. Clone size and V and J calls were adopted from that table, with D and trimming inferred from the DNA. The sample carries about 210,000 clones, about four fifths recorded once. The CDR3 runs 16 residues. The V end was cut by 3 bases, the J end by 3 bases, with 14 bases between. Germline V gene sequence: CDR1 LGHDT, CDR2 YNNKEL (reference sequence).

Sequenced material: peripheral blood. This chain uses TRBV3-1 (or the pseudogene TRBV3-2) with TRBJ2-2, with D maybe TRBD2 (7 bases). The origin of this receptor is a woman between 40 and 55 years old with acute or convalescent COVID-19. CDR3 in amino acids: CASSHRGGAYTGELFF. In nucleotides, the CDR3 is TGTGCCAGCAGCCACCGTGGGGGGGCCTACACCGGGGAGCTGTTTTTT.